This T cell receptor beta chain emerged from a study of blood T cell repertoires in COVID-19. About the research overall: The United States, Italy and Spain were the sources of the acute and convalescent COVID-19 samples. Nucleic acid was either cDNA or gDNA, and it came from T cells, B-cell-depleted T cells, or PBMCs.

Trimming took 3 bases from V and 0 from J; bases not matched to a gene: 3. Germline CDR1 SGHTA, CDR2 FQGNSA. This CDR3 region has 16 residues. Seattle cases were enrolled at active infection and followed longitudinally. Original analysis: Amplification from reference gene primers served as the basis for estimated nucleated cell counts. TCRdb's table, derived via immunoSEQ multiplex PCR, lists solely in-frame clones and lacks some. The V and J calls and clone size were taken over from that table, and D and trimming were inferred from the DNA. The sample includes about 94,000 clones, roughly 70% of them seen just once.

The chain links TRBV7-2 to TRBJ2-1, with TRBD2 identical over 9 bases. The sequence was collected from a man between 70 and 80 years old with COVID-19, enrolled during active disease. Sample: peripheral blood. The CDR3 sequence: CASSFGSGSSYNEQFF. Written as DNA, the CDR3 is TGTGCCAGCAGCTTTGGTAGCGGGAGCTCCTACAATGAGCAGTTCTTC.